Presented here are 30 T cell receptor beta chains from one specimen sequenced in a study of T cell responses to AZD1222 COVID-19 vaccine. The protocol was immunoSEQ multiplex PCR, while the TCRdb copy is restricted to in-frame clones and leaves out a portion. The sample lists 100,000 to 150,000 clones; 89% were seen once. Sequenced here: peripheral blood, sampled on day 0 of AZD1222 vaccination. Receptors originate from an adult in good health.

This rearrangement joins TRBV24-1 to TRBJ2-3; a weak D match, TRBD1 (5 bases). This CDR3 is 15 amino acids long. The germline gives CDR1 KGHDR, CDR2 SFDVKD. With 1 base removed from V and 1 base from J, the gap between germline ends came to 8 bases. The chain's CDR3 is CATSDFKGGTDTQYF. Here the CDR3 DNA reads TGTGCCACCAGTGATTTCAAAGGGGGCACAGATACGCAGTATTTT.

This rearrangement joins TRBV9 to TRBJ1-1; 7 bases are shared with TRBD1. V was clipped by 0 bases and J by 1 base; unmatched bases: 6. Germline loops: CDR1 SGDLS, CDR2 YYNGEE. This CDR3 is 16 amino acids long. CDR3 region: CASSVATGTENTEAFF. In DNA form, the CDR3 reads TGTGCCAGCAGCGTAGCTACCGGGACAGAGAACACTGAAGCTTTCTTT.

There are many counts of this clone. The CDR3 DNA sequence: TGTGCCAGCAACCGGGCCGTAGGGGCTCTGACCCAGTACTTC. Its protein product is CASNRAVGALTQYF. V gene TRBV7-8 combines with J gene TRBJ2-5; perhaps TRBD1 as D (5 bases). V lost 7 bases, J lost 7 bases, and 19 bases lay in between. The CDR3 extends over 14 amino acids. CDR1 SGHVS and CDR2 FQNEAQ come from the germline V gene.

This sequence joins TRBV9 and TRBJ1-3, with D unresolved. The CDR3 is 12 residues long. The germline V gene has CDR1 SGDLS and CDR2 YYNGEE. V lost 2 bases, J lost 0 bases, and 0 bases lay in between. CDR3 region: CASSVSGNTIYF. Written as DNA, the CDR3 is TGTGCCAGCAGCGTCTCTGGAAACACCATATATTTT.

V gene TRBV5-1 combines with J gene TRBJ1-4; TRBD1 matches 8 bases. This CDR3 comprises 15 residues. Losses at the gene ends were 3 bases for V and 5 bases for J; bases not matched to a gene: 6. Germline values: CDR1 SGHRS, CDR2 YFSETQ. CDR3 DNA: TGCGCCAGCAGCTACCAGACAGGGGTGAATGAAAAACTGTTTTTT. Encoded protein: CASSYQTGVNEKLFF.

V and J are TRBV11-2 and TRBJ1-1; D not resolved. V gave up 5 bases and J gave up 0 bases, with 10 bases separating them. Germline V CDR1 and CDR2: SGHAT, FQNNGV. The CDR3 is 14 residues long. The CDR3 region is CASSDEGLNTEAFF. The CDR3 DNA is TGTGCCAGCAGCGACGAAGGTTTGAACACTGAAGCTTTCTTT.

The rearrangement joins TRBV20-1 to TRBJ2-1; 9 bases line up with TRBD2. With V trimmed by 3 bases and J by 9 bases, 12 bases remained unmatched. This CDR3 has 15 amino acids. Germline lookup yields CDR1 DFQATT and CDR2 SNEGSKA (reference sequence). The CDR3 sequence is CSASSEGLARGEQFF. The CDR3, as DNA: TGCAGTGCTAGTAGTGAGGGACTAGCACGCGGTGAGCAGTTCTTC.

The V gene is TRBV12-3 or TRBV12-4, the J gene TRBJ1-2; D is perhaps TRBD1 (6 bases). The CDR3 runs to 13 residues. V lost 6 bases, J lost 6 bases, and 14 bases lay in between. The CDR3: CASSQGIPNGYTF. CDR3 DNA sequence: TGTGCCAGCAGCCAGGGGATCCCTAATGGCTACACCTTC.

The J gene is TRBJ1-6, the V gene TRBV3-1 (or the pseudogene TRBV3-2); D might be TRBD1 (5 bases). V was cut by 1 base and J by 10 bases, with 17 bases left in between. This CDR3 has 16 amino acids. Germline V gene data show CDR1 as LGHDT and CDR2 as YNNKEL (reference sequence). CDR3 residues: CASSQVVGGVTSPLHF. CDR3 in DNA: TGTGCCAGCAGCCAAGTAGTTGGGGGGGTGACATCACCCCTCCACTTT.

This clone has a single count. The chain links TRBV6-5 to TRBJ1-5; D is unclear. Germline V gives CDR1 MNHEY, CDR2 SVGAGI. The CDR3 is 15 amino acids. Trimming left V 4 bases short and J 4 bases short, with 14 bases between. CDR3 region: CASSSRRQGNQPQHF. The CDR3 DNA is TGTGCCAGCAGTTCCCGACGACAAGGAAATCAGCCCCAGCATTTT.

CDR3 nucleotides: TGTGCCAGCAGCAACAAGGGAGCGGGGTGGGAAGAGACCCAGTACTTC. Translating gives CASSNKGAGWEETQYF. V is TRBV3-1 (or the pseudogene TRBV3-2) and J is TRBJ2-5, with 7 bases that match TRBD2. Germline V gene lookup returns CDR1 LGHDT and CDR2 YNNKEL (reference sequence). This CDR3 has 16 residues. The trim removed 5 bases at V and 3 bases at J, leaving 12 bases unmatched.

The chain combines TRBV7-6 with TRBJ2-5; 9 bases align to TRBD1. After removal of 5 bases from V and 12 bases from J, the junction contained 7 bases not matched to a gene. CDR1 is SGHVS, CDR2 FNYEAQ, per germline. The CDR3 length is 12 residues. The CDR3 nucleotides read TGTGCCAGCAGCGGCGACAGGGGGAACGAGTACTTC. Translation gives CASSGDRGNEYF.

The V and J genes are TRBV5-6 and TRBJ1-6; no firm D call. In germline, CDR1 is SGHDT, CDR2 YYEEEE. Between the trimmed V and J ends, which lost 2 bases and 4 bases, there was a span of 7 bases. This CDR3 is built from 14 residues. DNA for the CDR3: TGTGCCAGCAGCTTCGGCCGATATAATTCACCCCTCCACTTT. The encoded protein is CASSFGRYNSPLHF.

V gene TRBV4-1 combines with J gene TRBJ2-2; 10 bases agree with TRBD2. The CDR3 is made up of 18 amino acids. CDR1 MGHRA and CDR2 YSYEKL come from the germline V gene. Losses at the gene ends were 5 bases for V and 4 bases for J; bases not matched to a gene: 13. CDR3 region: CASSGQGRAGGLTGELFF. CDR3 nucleotides: TGCGCCAGCAGCGGTCAAGGCAGAGCGGGGGGGCTCACCGGGGAGCTGTTTTTT.

This rearrangement joins TRBV7-8 to TRBJ1-1; D remains unclear. CDR1 and CDR2 from the germline V gene are SGHVS and FQNEAQ. The V gene lost 5 bases and the J gene lost 3 bases, with 13 bases spanning the gap. CDR3 size: 14 residues. CDR3 DNA sequence: TGTGCCAGCAGCCCCCGGATTTTAGACACTGAAGCTTTCTTT. This gives the protein CASSPRILDTEAFF.

The V gene is TRBV5-1, the J gene TRBJ1-5; D is perhaps TRBD1 (5 bases). Trimming left V 3 bases short and J 2 bases short, with 12 bases between. The CDR3 is 15 amino acids. Germline loops: CDR1 SGHRS, CDR2 YFSETQ. CDR3 in amino acids: CASSSGAGGNQPQHF. CDR3 in DNA: TGCGCCAGCAGCTCTGGGGCGGGTGGCAATCAGCCCCAGCATTTT.

The CDR3 sequence: CAWSVTGGNQPQHF. The CDR3 coding sequence is TGTGCCTGGAGTGTAACAGGGGGCAATCAGCCCCAGCATTTT. The chain has TRBV30 and TRBJ1-5; 7 positions match TRBD1. V shed 0 bases and J 2 bases; nucleotides not matched to a gene: 1. The CDR3 contains 14 residues. Germline CDR1 is GTSNPN and CDR2 is SVGIG (reference sequence). The whole variable domain, filled in from reference TRBV30 and TRBJ1-5, reads SQTIHQWPATLVQPVGSPLSLECTVEGTSNPNLYWYRQAAGRGLQLLFYSVGIGQISSEVPQNLSASRPQDRQFILSSKKLLLSDSGFYLCAWSVTGGNQPQHFGDGTRLSIL.

This chain connects TRBV10-3 to TRBJ2-5; D remains unclear. V gave up 0 bases and J gave up 5 bases, with 4 bases separating them. Looked up from germline, CDR1 is ENHRY and CDR2 is SYGVKD. This CDR3 comprises 12 residues. CDR3 bases: TGTGCCATCAGTGAGTCGAGTGAGACCCAGTACTTC. It codes for CAISESSETQYF.

The chain joins TRBV6-6 to TRBJ1-5; 7 bases map to TRBD1. The CDR3 loop spans 14 amino acids. Germline V gives CDR1 MNHNY, CDR2 SVGAGI (reference sequence). The V gene end was trimmed by 6 bases and the J gene end by 6 bases; junction bases not matched to a gene: 8. The CDR3 loop is CASSPGDRAQPQHF. CDR3 DNA: TGTGCCAGCAGCCCCGGCGACAGGGCTCAGCCCCAGCATTTT.

This clone was observed a single time. This chain joins TRBV6-1 and TRBJ1-6, with no clear D. Germline CDR1 and CDR2: MNHNS and SASEGT. Trimming took off 3 bases at V and 10 bases at J, with 10 bases between the two ends. CDR3 size: 13 residues. The CDR3 DNA reads as TGTGCCAGCAGTGAGTCGATTCGGTCACCCCTCCACTTT. This translates into CASSESIRSPLHF.

The J gene is TRBJ2-1, the V gene TRBV30; D is possibly TRBD2 (5 bases). Germline V CDR1 and CDR2: GTSNPN, SVGIG (reference sequence). The CDR3 is 11 residues long. V was shortened by 2 bases and J by 10 bases, with 9 bases between the two germline ends. The CDR3 nucleotides are TGTGCCTGGAGTAGGAGGCGGGAGCAGTTCTTC. Translated: CAWSRRREQFF.

The rearrangement uses TRBV6-1 and TRBJ2-1; the match to TRBD2 covers 8 bases. The V and J ends lost 1 base and 2 bases, in that order; junction bases with no gene match: 1. CDR3 size: 15 residues. Germline CDR1 MNHNS, CDR2 SASEGT. The CDR3 loop reads CASSEEAGAYNEQFF. The CDR3 DNA sequence: TGTGCCAGCAGTGAAGAAGCGGGGGCCTACAATGAGCAGTTCTTC.

This chain joins TRBV15 and TRBJ1-5, with unresolved D. The CDR3 is 14 amino acids. Between the trimmed V and J ends, which lost 1 base and 7 bases, there was a span of 11 bases. CDR1 and CDR2 (germline): LNHNV, YYDKDF (reference sequence). DNA for the CDR3: TGTGCCACCAGCAGAGGGGAGCCGGACCAGCCCCAGCATTTT. Its protein product is CATSRGEPDQPQHF.

The chain links TRBV4-1 to TRBJ2-7, with D uncertain. The CDR3 is 16 amino acids. V lost 4 bases, J lost 0 bases, and 16 bases lay in between. CDR1 MGHRA and CDR2 YSYEKL come from the germline V gene. CDR3 amino acids: CASSPAPGRSSYEQYF. In DNA, the CDR3 is TGCGCCAGCAGCCCGGCCCCGGGCCGAAGCTCCTACGAGCAGTACTTC.

The chain is built from TRBV18 and TRBJ1-3; D unclear. CDR1 and CDR2 from the germline V gene are KGHSH and LQKENI. CDR3 length: 16 residues. The germline V and J ends were trimmed by 1 base and 2 bases, with 12 bases remaining between them. The CDR3 region is CASSPRNKAPGNTIYF. For the CDR3, the DNA is TGTGCCAGCTCACCACGCAATAAGGCTCCTGGAAACACCATATATTTT.

The chain employs TRBV18 and TRBJ1-2; 9 bases fit TRBD1. CDR3 length equals 14 residues. V was clipped by 3 bases and J by 8 bases; unmatched bases: 7. The germline gives CDR1 KGHSH, CDR2 LQKENI. DNA of the CDR3: TGTGCCAGCTCACCCGGGACAGGGCCATGGGGCTACACCTTC. This gives the protein CASSPGTGPWGYTF.

This clone has a handful of counts. CDR3 DNA: TGCGCCAGCAGCCGGGGGACCCCCCAGGGTCCCGCTAATGAAAAACTGTTTTTT. It yields the protein CASSRGTPQGPANEKLFF. J is TRBJ1-4 and V is TRBV4-1, with D maybe TRBD1 (5 bases). The ends were cut back, 4 bases at V and 3 bases at J, with 21 bases in the middle. This CDR3 contains 18 residues. Germline CDR1 reads MGHRA; CDR2 reads YSYEKL.

J is TRBJ2-1 and V is TRBV19; D is unresolved. The CDR3 has 12 residues. CDR1 is LNHDA and CDR2 is SQIVND in the germline V gene (reference sequence). Trimming removed 3 bases at V and 10 bases at J, with 10 bases between. CDR3 nucleotides: TGTGCCAGTAGTATTGGGGTGGTAGAGCAGTTCTTC. Its protein product is CASSIGVVEQFF.

This chain links TRBV6-2 or TRBV6-3 with TRBJ2-1; tentative D call: TRBD2 (6 bases). This CDR3 is 15 amino acids long. V lost 7 bases to trimming and J lost 7 bases, with 20 bases between them. CDR1 and CDR2 (germline): MNHEY, SVGEGT. The CDR3 nucleotides are TGTGCCAGCAACCCGACGGGGGTCTCCCTTAATGAGCAGTTCTTC. It encodes CASNPTGVSLNEQFF.

The V gene is TRBV10-3, the J gene TRBJ1-5, with TRBD1 matching 9 bases. V lost 2 bases and J lost 3; bases outside the gene matches: 5. Germline assignment: CDR1 ENHRY and CDR2 SYGVKD. CDR3 length: 16 residues. Written as DNA, the CDR3 is TGTGCCATCAGTGAGAACAGGGGGCAAAACAATCAGCCCCAGCATTTT. It encodes CAISENRGQNNQPQHF.